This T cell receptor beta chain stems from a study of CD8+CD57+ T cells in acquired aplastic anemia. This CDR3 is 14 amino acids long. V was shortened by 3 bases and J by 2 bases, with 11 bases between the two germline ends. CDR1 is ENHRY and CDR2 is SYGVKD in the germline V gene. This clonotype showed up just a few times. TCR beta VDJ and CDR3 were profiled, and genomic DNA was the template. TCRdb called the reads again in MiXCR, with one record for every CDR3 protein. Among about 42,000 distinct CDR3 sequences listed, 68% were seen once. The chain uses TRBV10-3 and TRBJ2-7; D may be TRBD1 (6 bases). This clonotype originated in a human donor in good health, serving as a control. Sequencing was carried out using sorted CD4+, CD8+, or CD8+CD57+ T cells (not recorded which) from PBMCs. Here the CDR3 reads CAISDPGQPYEQYF. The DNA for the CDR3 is TGTGCCATCAGTGACCCAGGACAGCCCTACGAGCAGTACTTC.